Listed here is a single TCR beta chain. These data are taken from a study of blood T cell repertoires in COVID-19. Study overall: Collection of acute and convalescent COVID-19 samples took place in the United States, Italy and Spain. Nucleic acid was either cDNA or gDNA, and it came from T cells, B-cell-depleted T cells, or PBMCs.

Original processing methods: Estimates of nucleated cell counts were drawn from the amplification of reference gene primers. Profiling relied on immunoSEQ multiplex PCR, and the TCRdb table lists in-frame clones only, not all of them. V, J and clone size were drawn from that table, and D and trimming were deduced from the DNA. The sample records 200,000 to 250,000 clones, about 83% being singletons. Patients in Seattle were enrolled during active infection, then followed longitudinally. V was clipped by 4 bases and J by 5 bases, with 6 bases between them. Germline V gives CDR1 SGHTA, CDR2 FQGNSA. The CDR3 covers 12 residues.

The receptor's source is a woman aged 25-40 years with COVID-19, enrolled during active disease. The chain links TRBV7-2 to TRBJ2-1; D unclear. Sequencing input: peripheral blood. CDR3 loop: CASSSLNNEQFF. CDR3 sequence (DNA): TGTGCCAGCAGCTCTTTAAACAATGAGCAGTTCTTC.